This TCR beta chain was identified during a study of blood T cell repertoires in COVID-19. The overall study: Both acute and convalescent COVID-19 samples were obtained from the United States, Italy and Spain.

Either two negative PCRs, clearance, or symptom resolution qualified Cohort 3 donors as recovered. In the authors' workflow: Amplification from reference gene primers served as the basis for estimated nucleated cell counts. Clones were sequenced by immunoSEQ multiplex PCR, and TCRdb holds only the in-frame ones, with some missing. The V and J calls and clone size are taken from that table; D and trimming were inferred from the DNA. The sample records 310,000 or so clones, around nine tenths being singletons. V was cut by 0 bases and J by 4 bases, with 12 bases left in between. Germline V gene data show CDR1 as MGHRA and CDR2 as YSYEKL. The CDR3 runs 16 residues. The table lists this clone with a few counts.

Sequencing was performed on PBMCs or T cells enriched from blood (not recorded which). The chain combines TRBV4-1 with TRBJ2-2; D call uncertain. This clonotype originated in a woman in her thirties or forties who had recovered from COVID-19. DNA of the CDR3: TGCGCCAGCAGCCAAGAATTGGCGAGAGGCACCGGGGAGCTGTTTTTT. This sequence encodes CASSQELARGTGELFF.